This is a list of T cell receptor beta chains from one sample in a study of tumor-infiltrating lymphocytes in oesophageal squamous cell carcinoma. TCRdb re-called the PCR reads with MiXCR, one entry per CDR3 protein. The data show some 20,000 distinct CDR3 sequences, with under 50% seen just once and roughly a tenth held by the top ten. Input material: normal esophageal tissue next to the tumor. These receptors all come from a male donor with esophageal squamous cell carcinoma. Both conserved end residues are part of each CDR3. The D gene is left open where the match is weak. Clone size is given for some rows only: seen once, a few or many times, or a class if the clone is expanded.

cdr3_nt: TGTGCCAGCAGCCCGGGAAGCGGCTACACCTTC
cdr3_aa: CASSPGSGYTF
v_call: TRBV7-2
clone_size: many
j_call: TRBJ1-2
d_call: NA

cdr3_nt: TGTGCTAGCAGCTCGGGACAGGAGTCAGATACGCAGTATTTT
cdr3_aa: CASSSGQESDTQYF
v_call: TRBV7-7
clone_size: many
j_call: TRBJ2-3
d_call: TRBD1

cdr3_nt: TGCAGTGCTGGGACTAGCGGGACTGGGGAGCAGTACTTC
cdr3_aa: CSAGTSGTGEQYF
v_call: TRBV20-1
clone_size: once
j_call: TRBJ2-5
d_call: TRBD2

cdr3_nt: TGCAGTGCGCGGACAGACTCCTATGAGCAGTACTTC
cdr3_aa: CSARTDSYEQYF
v_call: TRBV20-1
clone_size: NA
j_call: TRBJ2-7
d_call: NA

cdr3_nt: TGTGCCAGCGGAACCGAAACAGGGAGGACGGGTGGTCAGCCCCAGCATTTT
cdr3_aa: CASGTETGRTGGQPQHF
v_call: TRBV28
clone_size: NA
j_call: TRBJ1-5
d_call: NA

cdr3_nt: TGTGCCAGCAGCTTAGCGGGAGGACACGAGCAGTACTTC
cdr3_aa: CASSLAGGHEQYF
v_call: TRBV7-3
clone_size: few
j_call: TRBJ2-7
d_call: TRBD2

cdr3_nt: TGTGCCAGCAGCGTACAGGGTTTAGACACTGAAGCTTTCTTT
cdr3_aa: CASSVQGLDTEAFF
v_call: TRBV7-9
clone_size: NA
j_call: TRBJ1-1
d_call: NA

cdr3_nt: TGCGCCAGCAGCGGGACGCTAGCGGGAGTAAACAATGAGCAGTTCTTC
cdr3_aa: CASSGTLAGVNNEQFF
v_call: TRBV5-1
clone_size: many
j_call: TRBJ2-1
d_call: TRBD2

cdr3_nt: TGTGCCAGCAGCCCGCGGGGGAACTCCTACGAGCAGTTCTTC
cdr3_aa: CASSPRGNSYEQFF
v_call: TRBV11-2
clone_size: NA
j_call: TRBJ2-1
d_call: TRBD2

cdr3_nt: TGTGCCAATGAAGTGACAGATACGCAGTATTTT
cdr3_aa: CANEVTDTQYF
v_call: TRBV7-2
clone_size: NA
j_call: TRBJ2-3
d_call: NA

cdr3_nt: TGTGCCAGCACCGGTTTTCAGGGACCCTCCTACGAGCAGTACTTC
cdr3_aa: CASTGFQGPSYEQYF
v_call: TRBV7-8
clone_size: many
j_call: TRBJ2-7
d_call: NA

cdr3_nt: TGTGCCAGCAGCTCTAGCGGCCTCGGGACTAGCGGGAGAAATGAGCAGTTCTTC
cdr3_aa: CASSSSGLGTSGRNEQFF
v_call: TRBV7-9
clone_size: medium-sized
j_call: TRBJ2-1
d_call: TRBD2

cdr3_nt: TGTGCCAGCGTAAGGGACACTGAAGCTTTCTTT
cdr3_aa: CASVRDTEAFF
v_call: TRBV5-6
clone_size: many
j_call: TRBJ1-1
d_call: NA

cdr3_nt: TGTGCCAGCAGCTTAACGCCTCAGGTAGCGGGAGGGCCAGGAGATACGCAGTATTTT
cdr3_aa: CASSLTPQVAGGPGDTQYF
v_call: TRBV7-3
clone_size: NA
j_call: TRBJ2-3
d_call: TRBD2

cdr3_nt: TGCAGTGCCTACCGAGCGGGAGATACGCAGTATTTT
cdr3_aa: CSAYRAGDTQYF
v_call: TRBV20-1
clone_size: few
j_call: TRBJ2-3
d_call: NA

cdr3_nt: TGTGCCAGCAGCCGCTATACAGGGAGCATAAACACTGAAGCTTTCTTT
cdr3_aa: CASSRYTGSINTEAFF
v_call: TRBV12-3/TRBV12-4
clone_size: once
j_call: TRBJ1-1
d_call: NA

cdr3_nt: TGTGCCAGCAGTTTTCCAACAGGGGGTCTCCAGCCCCAGCATTTT
cdr3_aa: CASSFPTGGLQPQHF
v_call: TRBV28
clone_size: many
j_call: TRBJ1-5
d_call: TRBD1

cdr3_nt: TGTGCCAGCAGAACCGTAGCGGGATTCGACACAGATACGCAGTATTTT
cdr3_aa: CASRTVAGFDTDTQYF
v_call: TRBV6-1
clone_size: many
j_call: TRBJ2-3
d_call: TRBD2

cdr3_nt: TGTGCCAGCGGGTGGGATCAAGAGACCCAGTACTTC
cdr3_aa: CASGWDQETQYF
v_call: TRBV6-1
clone_size: NA
j_call: TRBJ2-5
d_call: NA

cdr3_nt: TGTGCCAGCAGCCCGGGACAGGGTGGCCCTGAAGCTTTCTTT
cdr3_aa: CASSPGQGGPEAFF
v_call: TRBV7-6
clone_size: medium-sized
j_call: TRBJ1-1
d_call: TRBD1

cdr3_nt: TGTGCCAGCAGCTCCGCAGGGGATGACCTCCACTTT
cdr3_aa: CASSSAGDDLHF
v_call: TRBV11-2
clone_size: many
j_call: TRBJ1-6
d_call: NA

cdr3_nt: TGTGCCAGCAGTTCTACCGGGACTAGCAGTTGGGAGACCCAGTACTTC
cdr3_aa: CASSSTGTSSWETQYF
v_call: TRBV2
clone_size: NA
j_call: TRBJ2-5
d_call: TRBD2

cdr3_nt: TGTGCCAGCAGGGGGACAGGCCCCTACAATGAGCAGTTCTTC
cdr3_aa: CASRGTGPYNEQFF
v_call: TRBV11-2
clone_size: NA
j_call: TRBJ2-1
d_call: TRBD1

cdr3_nt: TGTGCCAGCAGCGAAGGACAGTCGAATACGCAGTATTTT
cdr3_aa: CASSEGQSNTQYF
v_call: TRBV7-1
clone_size: NA
j_call: TRBJ2-3
d_call: NA

cdr3_nt: TGCGCCAGCAAATACGAGGGAATGCCACCCCTCCACTTT
cdr3_aa: CASKYEGMPPLHF
v_call: TRBV5-1
clone_size: many
j_call: TRBJ1-6
d_call: NA

cdr3_nt: TGTGCCAGCAGTTGGGGGACTAGCGGTGAGCAGTACTTC
cdr3_aa: CASSWGTSGEQYF
v_call: TRBV28
clone_size: NA
j_call: TRBJ2-7
d_call: TRBD2

cdr3_nt: TGTGCCAGTAGACAGGGGATGGGTGAAGCTTTCTTT
cdr3_aa: CASRQGMGEAFF
v_call: TRBV19
clone_size: NA
j_call: TRBJ1-1
d_call: TRBD1